This T cell receptor (beta chain) stems from a study of T cells expressing NK-cell markers. Study-level results: Uncertainty persisted over the HCMV specificity of expanded NKG2C+ T cell clones. Similarly, these clonotypes led the CD3+CD56-NKG2C+ fraction as well in a handful of donors.

Germline lookup yields CDR1 SGHVS and CDR2 FQNEAQ. This CDR3 is built from 15 residues. Reanalyzing the 5' RACE reads, TCRdb keeps one entry per CDR3 protein, without DNA. The table for this sample gives 500,000 to 700,000 distinct CDR3 sequences. About this clonotype itself: Its antigen is still unknown.

The TCR comes from a man between 18 and 35 years old in good health. Sequencing was carried out using blood T cells: a sorted CD56 or NKG2C T cell subset, CD4+ or CD8+ T cells, or bulk PBMC T cells (not recorded which). The chain joins TRBV7-8 to TRBJ2-1; TCRdb calls TRBD2, which cannot be checked without DNA. The CDR3 spells CASSKTGGSYNEQFF.